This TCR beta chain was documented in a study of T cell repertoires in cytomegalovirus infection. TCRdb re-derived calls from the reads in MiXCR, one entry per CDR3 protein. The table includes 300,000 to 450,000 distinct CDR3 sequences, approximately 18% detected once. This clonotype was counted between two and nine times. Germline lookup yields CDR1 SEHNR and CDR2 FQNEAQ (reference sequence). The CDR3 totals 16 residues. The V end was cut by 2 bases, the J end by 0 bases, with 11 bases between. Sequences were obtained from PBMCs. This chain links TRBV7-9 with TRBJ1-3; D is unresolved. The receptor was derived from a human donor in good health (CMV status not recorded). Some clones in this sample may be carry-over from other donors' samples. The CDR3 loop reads CASSLWRHSSGNTIYF. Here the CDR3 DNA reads TGTGCCAGCAGCTTATGGCGACATAGCTCTGGAAACACCATATATTTT.